This passage covers 10 T cell receptor beta chains from one sample sequenced in a study of a mutant IDH1 vaccine in newly diagnosed glioma. For these TCRs, the target antigens are not known. This table comes from immunoSEQ multiplex PCR, and its TCRdb copy is limited to in-frame clones, with some not included. The sample records tens of thousands of clones, about 80% being singletons. Documented time point: week 47, end of study. What each vaccine dose contained was 300 ug of mutant IDH1 20-mer peptide, accompanied by topical imiquimod. The sample here was PBMCs, taken from a glioma patient whose treatment included an IDH1 peptide vaccine. These receptors all come from a man aged 18 to 30 with glioma. Some clones in this sample may be carry-over from other donors' samples.

The chain employs TRBV6-5 and TRBJ1-2; possible D gene TRBD1, 6 bases. V was cut by 7 bases and J by 2 bases, with 14 bases left in between. This CDR3 has 14 amino acids. Germline V gene sequence: CDR1 MNHEY, CDR2 SVGAGI. In DNA, the CDR3 is TGTGCCAGCACCCAAAGGGGGGGGAACTATGGCTACACCTTC. This sequence encodes CASTQRGGNYGYTF.

The gene calls are TRBV19 and TRBJ2-1; 12 bases are shared with TRBD2. Trimming took 5 bases from V and 4 from J; bases not matched to a gene: 3. This CDR3 has 15 amino acids. Germline CDR1 LNHDA, CDR2 SQIVND (reference sequence). The CDR3 bases are TGTGCCAGTAGTCCGACTAGCGGGGGATACAATGAGCAGTTCTTC. Its translation is CASSPTSGGYNEQFF.

The V call is TRBV7-3, the J call TRBJ2-1; D is unresolved. V gave up 2 bases and J gave up 3 bases, with 14 bases separating them. There are 16 residues in the CDR3. Germline CDR1 and CDR2: SGHTA and FQGTGA. The CDR3 DNA reads as TGTGCCAGCAGCTTAGCGGCAGGTGCCGGCTACAATGAGCAGTTCTTC. Protein product: CASSLAAGAGYNEQFF.

This sequence joins TRBV4-1 and TRBJ2-6, with no clear D. CDR3 length: 14 amino acids. V was shortened by 2 bases and J by 2 bases, with 4 bases between the two germline ends. CDR1 and CDR2 from the germline V gene are MGHRA and YSYEKL. The CDR3 nucleotides are TGCGCCAGCAGCCAATCGACTGGGGCCAACGTCCTGACTTTC. Translated, it gives CASSQSTGANVLTF.

The gene calls are TRBV14 and TRBJ1-2; no definite D call. Trimming shortened V by 0 bases and J by 6 bases, and 8 bases separated the two germline ends. The CDR3 totals 13 residues. Looked up from germline, CDR1 is SGHDN and CDR2 is FVKESK. CDR3 protein: CASSQDDRNGYTF. In DNA, the CDR3 is TGTGCCAGCAGCCAAGATGACCGGAATGGCTACACCTTC.

The chain links TRBV7-6 to TRBJ2-5; 9 nucleotides line up with TRBD1. The CDR3 length is 16 residues. V was clipped by 1 base and J by 5 bases; unmatched bases: 8. Germline V lookup: CDR1 SGHVS, CDR2 FNYEAQ. The DNA for the CDR3 is TGTGCCAGCAGCTTAGGGGGAACAGGGGGCTTTGAGACCCAGTACTTC. This codes for CASSLGGTGGFETQYF.

The chain uses TRBV5-1 and TRBJ2-2, with D hard to call. The germline V and J ends were trimmed by 0 bases and 1 base, with 4 bases remaining between them. Germline loops: CDR1 SGHRS, CDR2 YFSETQ. This CDR3 region has 14 residues. The DNA of the CDR3 is TGCGCCAGCAGCTTGGCGGGGAACACCGGGGAGCTGTTTTTT. Its protein product is CASSLAGNTGELFF.

The rearrangement uses TRBV27 and TRBJ1-5; tentative D call: TRBD1 (5 bases). CDR3 length: 17 residues. V was pared by 6 bases and J by 7 bases, with 25 bases between. Germline loops: CDR1 MNHEY, CDR2 SMNVEV (reference sequence). This CDR3 reads CASSPHTTGPRTQPQHF. In nucleotides, the CDR3 is TGTGCCAGCAGCCCACATACAACAGGTCCCAGGACCCAGCCCCAGCATTTT.

This chain uses TRBV6-5 with TRBJ1-5, with 7 nucleotides matching TRBD1. CDR3 length: 14 amino acids. CDR1 is MNHEY, CDR2 SVGAGI, per germline. V dropped 5 bases and J dropped 4; count of bases not matched to a gene: 5. The CDR3 coding sequence is TGTGCCAGCAGTCCGACAGGGATGAATCAGCCCCAGCATTTT. It yields the protein CASSPTGMNQPQHF.

The V call is TRBV30, the J call TRBJ2-3; TRBD2 is a possible D gene (7 bases). V dropped 5 bases and J dropped 5 bases, with 20 bases sitting between them. Germline values: CDR1 GTSNPN, CDR2 SVGIG (reference sequence). The CDR3 loop spans 15 amino acids. Written as DNA, the CDR3 is TGTGCCTGGTCCAATGGGGGGGGCCCCCAAGATACGCAGTATTTT. Amino acid sequence: CAWSNGGGPQDTQYF.